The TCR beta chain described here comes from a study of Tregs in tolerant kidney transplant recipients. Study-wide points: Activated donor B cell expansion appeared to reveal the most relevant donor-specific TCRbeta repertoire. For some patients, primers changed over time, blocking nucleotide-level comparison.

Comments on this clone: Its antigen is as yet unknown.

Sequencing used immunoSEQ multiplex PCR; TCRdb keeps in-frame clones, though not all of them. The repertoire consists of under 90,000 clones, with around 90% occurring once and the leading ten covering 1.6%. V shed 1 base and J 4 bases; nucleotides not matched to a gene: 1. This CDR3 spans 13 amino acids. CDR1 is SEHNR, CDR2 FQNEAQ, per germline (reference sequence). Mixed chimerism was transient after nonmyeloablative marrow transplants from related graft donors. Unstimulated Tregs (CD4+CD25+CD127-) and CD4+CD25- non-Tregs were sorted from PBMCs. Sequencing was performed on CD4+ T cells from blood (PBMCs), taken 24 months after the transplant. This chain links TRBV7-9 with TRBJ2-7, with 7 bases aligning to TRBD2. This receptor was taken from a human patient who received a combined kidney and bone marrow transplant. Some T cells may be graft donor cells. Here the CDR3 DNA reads TGTGCCAGCAGCTTAGGGGGGGGGTACGAGCAGTACTTC. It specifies CASSLGGGYEQYF.